The 9 T cell receptor beta chains reported below all come from one sample, sequenced in a study of identical twins. One entry per CDR3 protein results from TCRdb running MiXCR on the 5' RACE reads. The sample holds around 370,000 distinct CDR3 sequences, approximately 8.7% seen once. Sequenced sample: naive T cells sorted from blood. These receptors were obtained from a woman aged 45 to 65 in good health.

At least ten counts were recorded for this clonotype. The V gene is TRBV12-3 or TRBV12-4, the J gene TRBJ2-1; 9 bases align to TRBD2. V gave up 7 bases and J gave up 4 bases; unmatched junction bases: 8. The CDR3 runs 15 residues. The CDR3, as DNA: TGTGCCAGCACCCCCAGCGGGAGGTTGTACAATGAGCAGTTCTTC. Its protein is CASTPSGRLYNEQFF.

The chain links TRBV4-1 to TRBJ2-7, with 7 positions matching TRBD1. There are 15 residues in the CDR3. From germline, CDR1 is MGHRA and CDR2 YSYEKL. DNA for the CDR3: TGCGCCAGCAGCCAAGATACACAGGGGACCTACGTGCAGTACGTC. Protein product: CASSQDTQGTYVQYV.

The DNA for the CDR3 is TGCAGTGCTGAGCGGGAGGGTAATGAGCAGTTCTTC. Translation gives CSAEREGNEQFF. The chain recombines TRBV20-1 with TRBJ2-1; 10 bases are shared with TRBD2. This CDR3 is 12 amino acids long. Germline trimming cut 5 bases from V and 7 bases from J; bases unmatched to any gene: 2. CDR1 is DFQATT and CDR2 is SNEGSKA in the germline V gene (reference sequence).

Only a few counts were recorded for this clonotype. Here the CDR3 DNA reads TGTGCCAGCAGTTTAGGTCGGTTAGCGGGAGGGCCGAGACAAGAGACCCAGTACTTC. Protein sequence: CASSLGRLAGGPRQETQYF. The rearrangement joins TRBV12-3 or TRBV12-4 to TRBJ2-5; 11 bases line up with TRBD2. After removal of 1 base from V and 2 bases from J, the junction contained 12 bases not matched to a gene. CDR3 length equals 19 residues.

This clonotype has a count of ten or more. The chain carries TRBV12-3 or TRBV12-4 and TRBJ1-1, with D unresolved. The ends were cut back, 3 bases at V and 1 base at J, with 9 bases in the middle. The CDR3 has 14 amino acids. The CDR3 sequence: CASSFIRGNTEAFF. The CDR3 bases are TGTGCCAGCAGTTTTATCAGAGGGAACACTGAAGCTTTCTTT.

This clonotype was seen a handful of times. The chain employs TRBV15 and TRBJ2-3; 8 bases line up with TRBD1. The CDR3 length is 15 residues. Germline V gene lookup returns CDR1 LNHNV and CDR2 YYDKDF (reference sequence). The V and J ends lost 4 bases and 0 bases, in that order; junction bases with no gene match: 3. The CDR3 coding sequence is TGTGCCACCAGCACTTACAGGGGGAGCACAGATACGCAGTATTTT. Amino acid sequence: CATSTYRGSTDTQYF.

This clonotype appeared many times. The rearrangement joins TRBV20-1 to TRBJ1-6; 9 nucleotides line up with TRBD1. Trimming at V came to 5 bases and at J to 10 bases, leaving 9 bases not matched to a gene. The CDR3 totals 14 residues. Looked up from germline, CDR1 is DFQATT and CDR2 is SNEGSKA (reference sequence). CDR3 DNA sequence: TGCAGTGCTGCCCCCCTGGACAGGGGATCACCCCTCCACTTT. Translation gives CSAAPLDRGSPLHF.

This chain links TRBV4-1 with TRBJ2-7, with 10 bases lining up with TRBD1. Looked up from germline, CDR1 is MGHRA and CDR2 is YSYEKL. The CDR3 spans 16 residues. V was clipped by 1 base and J by 5 bases; unmatched bases: 8. The CDR3 region has the DNA TGCGCCAGCAGCCAAGCTCTCGGGACAGGGGTAGACGAGCAGTACGTC. Translated, it gives CASSQALGTGVDEQYV.

This clonotype occurred many times. This chain joins TRBV7-2 and TRBJ2-5; 8 nucleotides line up with TRBD2. V lost 4 bases to trimming and J lost 5 bases; unmatched junction nucleotides: 6. CDR3 length: 14 amino acids. CDR1 SGHTA and CDR2 FQGNSA come from the germline V gene. The CDR3 here is CASSSGLALETQYF. The CDR3 bases are TGTGCCAGCAGCTCAGGACTAGCATTGGAGACCCAGTACTTC.